This T cell receptor (beta chain) was identified in a study of blood T cell repertoires in COVID-19. Study details: Material from acute and convalescent COVID-19 was sourced from the United States, Italy and Spain. T cells, B-cell-depleted T cells, or PBMCs supplied cDNA or gDNA.

In the original workflow: By means of reference gene primer amplification, nucleated cell counts were estimated. Assay used: immunoSEQ multiplex PCR; TCRdb lists only in-frame clones, some missing. That table gives V, J and clone size, and the DNA gave D and trimming. The sample yields roughly 70,000 clones, roughly 84% seen once. Germline assignment: CDR1 SGHTA and CDR2 FQGNSA. Trimming removed 0 bases from V and 4 bases from J, with 10 bases in between. This CDR3 has 15 residues. This clone occurred once. What was sequenced was peripheral blood. The chain carries TRBV7-2 and TRBJ2-1, with TRBD2 as a possible D gene (6 bases). The receptor was derived from a man between 65 and 85 years old with active or convalescent COVID-19. The CDR3 DNA follows: TGTGCCAGCAGCTTAGCTAGCGGAATTTACAATGAGCAGTTCTTC. This sequence encodes CASSLASGIYNEQFF.